This T cell receptor (beta chain) appears in the sequencing data of a study of regulatory T cells in long-lasting Graves disease. Regarding time point: newly diagnosed GD, antithyroid drugs for less than 3 months. Construction of the TCR library relied on RNA isolated from PBMCs. Germline V gene sequence: CDR1 MDHEN, CDR2 SYDVKM. V was cut by 7 bases and J by 5 bases, with 14 bases left in between. The CDR3 contains 13 residues. Arm-PCR of CDR3 regions with iRepertoire HTBI primers generated TCR beta libraries. TCRdb recomputed calls from the multiplex PCR reads with MiXCR, one row per CDR3 protein. This sample yields about 210,000 distinct CDR3 sequences, of which approximately 18% are seen a single time; 10% to 15% belongs to the top ten. This clonotype was recorded many times. These data were likewise used in another study, on T cells in Graves' hyperthyroidism and ophthalmopathy.

The chain joins TRBV28 to TRBJ1-2; D is undetermined. This specimen consisted of peripheral blood mononuclear cells (PBMCs), obtained at new diagnosis, from a patient treated with antithyroid drugs. The TCR was taken from a woman in her 30s with Graves disease. CDR3 in amino acids: CASIRELGYGYTF. In DNA form, the CDR3 reads TGTGCCAGCATACGGGAGCTGGGGTATGGCTACACCTTC.